This T cell receptor beta chain was recorded in a study of shared clonotypes between healthy human individuals. CDR3 length equals 14 residues. Trimming removed 3 bases at V and 4 bases at J, with 9 bases between. The germline CDR1 and CDR2 sequences are MNHEY and SMNVEV (reference sequence). Libraries were prepared by immunoSEQ multiplex PCR; TCRdb keeps only in-frame clonotypes and omits some of them. The repertoire consists of approximately 2,000,000 clones, with roughly 90% occurring once and the leading ten covering 0.37%. The sample consisted of naive CD4+ T cells from PBMCs. The subset is: CD45RA+ positively selected. This clonotype originated in a man between 18 and 35 years old in good health. Some clones in this sample may be carry-over from other donors' samples. The chain uses TRBV27 and TRBJ1-4, with D uncertain. The DNA of the CDR3 is TGTGCCAGCAGTTTGGGTCAGTTTAATGAAAAACTGTTTTTT. Protein sequence: CASSLGQFNEKLFF.